The 20 T cell receptor beta chains below were found in one sample sequenced in a study of PD-1 blockade in classical Hodgkin lymphoma. Method: immunoSEQ multiplex PCR; TCRdb's copy keeps in-frame clones and lacks some. The profile shows roughly 60,000 clones, more than 75% of them singletons. Exposure to brentuximab vedotin varied, and each patient had relapsed following autologous stem cell transplantation. The starting material was peripheral blood mononuclear cells (PBMCs), obtained at baseline. Source of these receptors: a human donor with classical Hodgkin lymphoma.

This chain joins TRBV28 and TRBJ2-1; 13 nucleotides align to TRBD2. V trimming: 5 bases; J trimming: 7 bases; junction bases outside the gene matches: 8. The length of the CDR3 is 16 residues. Germline lookup yields CDR1 MDHEN and CDR2 SYDVKM. Here the CDR3 DNA reads TGTGCCAGCAGTCCCCGGACTAGCGGGAGTTTGAATGAGCAGTTCTTC. The encoded protein is CASSPRTSGSLNEQFF.

The V call is TRBV2, the J call TRBJ2-5; a weak D match, TRBD1 (5 bases). From germline, CDR1 is SNHLY and CDR2 FYNNEI. The CDR3 totals 14 residues. V lost 2 bases to trimming and J lost 1 base, with 8 bases between them. CDR3 DNA: TGTGCCAGCAGTGAAAATGGGGCCCAAGAGACCCAGTACTTC. Protein: CASSENGAQETQYF.

V usage is TRBV27 and J usage is TRBJ2-3, with D possibly TRBD2 on 6 matching bases. V was cut by 5 bases and J by 1 base, with 16 bases left in between. The CDR3 runs 16 residues. Germline values: CDR1 MNHEY, CDR2 SMNVEV (reference sequence). CDR3 DNA: TGTGCCAGCAGTCCAACACCGGGACTCCGCACAGATACGCAGTATTTT. Its translation: CASSPTPGLRTDTQYF.

In its sample, this clone was seen once. The chain joins TRBV27 to TRBJ2-2, with 11 bases that match TRBD1. The CDR3 covers 16 residues. Germline loops: CDR1 MNHEY, CDR2 SMNVEV (reference sequence). J gave up 4 bases and V 4 bases, and 5 bases lay outside the gene matches. The CDR3 DNA reads as TGTGCCAGCAGTTGGACAGGGGGCGCGGGCACCGGGGAGCTGTTTTTT. Translating gives CASSWTGGAGTGELFF.

The chain has TRBV5-1 and TRBJ2-2; 7 bases map to TRBD1. The CDR3 is made up of 16 amino acids. V lost 1 base to trimming and J lost 4 bases; unmatched junction nucleotides: 7. From germline, CDR1 is SGHRS and CDR2 YFSETQ. Here the CDR3 reads CASSLFSQGSTGELFF. The CDR3 nucleotides are TGCGCCAGCAGCTTGTTCTCACAGGGGTCCACCGGGGAGCTGTTTTTT.

The chain recombines TRBV11-2 with TRBJ1-1; tentative D call: TRBD1 (5 bases). The CDR3 contains 14 residues. Germline V gene lookup returns CDR1 SGHAT and CDR2 FQNNGV. Trimming pared 3 bases from V and 1 base from J, leaving 9 bases between. CDR3: CASSFQGTNTEAFF. The CDR3 region has the DNA TGTGCCAGCAGCTTTCAGGGTACGAACACTGAAGCTTTCTTT.

The chain joins TRBV27 to TRBJ1-4; D remains ambiguous. The germline gives CDR1 MNHEY, CDR2 SMNVEV (reference sequence). The CDR3 sequence is 18 residues long. V was trimmed by 6 bases and J by 0 bases, leaving 20 bases between them. The chain's CDR3 is CASSLQRLGVSTNEKLFF. CDR3 in DNA: TGTGCCAGCAGCTTACAGCGTCTTGGGGTTTCAACTAATGAAAAACTGTTTTTT.

The chain combines TRBV10-3 with TRBJ2-1; TRBD2 matches at 11 bases. After removal of 10 bases from V and 6 bases from J, the junction contained 5 bases not matched to a gene. The CDR3 loop spans 13 amino acids. Germline-derived CDR1 and CDR2 are ENHRY and SYGVKD. CDR3 bases: TGTGCCACACTAGCGGGAGAATTCAATGAGCAGTTCTTC. The encoded protein is CATLAGEFNEQFF.

CDR3 protein: CSAEISGTDTQYF. The CDR3 DNA is TGCAGCGCCGAGATTAGCGGCACAGATACGCAGTATTTT. The gene calls are TRBV29-1 and TRBJ2-3, with D tentatively TRBD2 (5 bases). Deletions cut 7 bases from V and 1 base from J, with 12 bases between. This CDR3 is 13 amino acids long. Germline CDR1 SQVTM, CDR2 ANQGSEA.

The chain combines TRBV30 with TRBJ2-7; D might be TRBD1 (5 bases). The CDR3 runs to 12 residues. Trimming stripped 3 bases from V and 4 bases from J, with 10 bases between. CDR1 is GTSNPN, CDR2 SVGIG, per germline (reference sequence). The CDR3 sequence is CAWSDSLYEQYF. In nucleotides, the CDR3 is TGTGCCTGGAGCGACAGTCTGTACGAGCAGTACTTC. Variable domain in full (rest from reference TRBV30 and TRBJ2-7): SQTIHQWPATLVQPVGSPLSLECTVEGTSNPNLYWYRQAAGRGLQLLFYSVGIGQISSEVPQNLSASRPQDRQFILSSKKLLLSDSGFYLCAWSDSLYEQYFGPGTRLTVT.

The J gene is TRBJ2-7, the V gene TRBV11-2; 12 bases map to TRBD2. Unmatched junction bases numbered 4, after V lost 6 bases and J lost 1 base. Germline CDR1 SGHAT, CDR2 FQNNGV. The CDR3 has 15 residues. The CDR3 nucleotides are TGTGCCAGCAGACTAGCGGGAGGAGCTTCCTACGAGCAGTACTTC. Its protein product is CASRLAGGASYEQYF.

The rearrangement uses TRBV5-1 and TRBJ2-7; the match to TRBD1 covers 7 bases. The germline V gene has CDR1 SGHRS and CDR2 YFSETQ. The CDR3 runs 15 residues. J gave up 0 bases and V 4 bases, and 7 bases lay outside the gene matches. The CDR3 coding sequence is TGCGCCAGCAGCGAGGGACAGCTTCCCTCCTACGAGCAGTACTTC. Amino acid sequence: CASSEGQLPSYEQYF.

This sequence joins TRBV19 and TRBJ2-5, with D perhaps matching TRBD1 or TRBD2 (5 bases each). V was pared by 5 bases and J by 5 bases, with 15 bases between. Germline values: CDR1 LNHDA, CDR2 SQIVND (reference sequence). The CDR3 is made up of 14 amino acids. CDR3 residues: CASSGGLRQETQYF. CDR3 sequence (DNA): TGTGCCAGTAGTGGGGGTCTCCGACAGGAGACCCAGTACTTC.

The V and J genes are TRBV6-5 and TRBJ1-5; the D gene is possibly TRBD1 (5 bases). Per the germline V gene, CDR1 is MNHEY and CDR2 is SVGAGI. V was cut by 6 bases and J by 4 bases, with 13 bases left in between. The CDR3 has 14 amino acids. CDR3 amino acids: CASRGDGANQPQHF. The CDR3 region has the DNA TGTGCCAGCAGAGGGGACGGAGCTAATCAGCCCCAGCATTTT.

V gene TRBV27 combines with J gene TRBJ1-5; no firm D call. The CDR3 runs to 13 residues. In germline, CDR1 is MNHEY, CDR2 SMNVEV (reference sequence). The V end lost 3 bases, the J end lost 3 bases, and 6 bases lay between the germline ends. Here the CDR3 DNA reads TGTGCCAGCAGTTTTGGGGTCAATCAGCCCCAGCATTTT. This translates into CASSFGVNQPQHF.

The chain uses TRBV11-1 and TRBJ2-5; D is unclear. V lost 2 bases and J lost 2, with 15 bases in between. The CDR3 consists of 16 residues. CDR1 and CDR2 from the germline V gene are SGHAT and FQDESV (reference sequence). The CDR3 DNA reads as TGTGCCAGCAGCTTAAAGATTTCGGGTCCGCAAGAGACCCAGTACTTC. Amino acids: CASSLKISGPQETQYF.

This clone appeared a few times. V usage is TRBV28 and J usage is TRBJ1-2; TRBD1 might be the D (6 bases). The CDR3 runs to 12 residues. With 6 bases removed from V and 3 bases from J, the gap between germline ends came to 8 bases. The germline CDR1 and CDR2 sequences are MDHEN and SYDVKM. This CDR3 is CASRDRYYGYTF. CDR3 DNA: TGTGCCAGCAGGGACAGATACTATGGCTACACCTTC.

CDR3 nucleotide sequence: TGCGCCAGCAGCGGAGAAAACCAAGAGACCCAGTACTTC. Translating gives CASSGENQETQYF. The rearrangement uses TRBV5-1 and TRBJ2-5; D is unclear. The V end lost 4 bases, the J end lost 0 bases, and 7 bases lay between the germline ends. Germline V CDR1 and CDR2: SGHRS, YFSETQ. The CDR3 spans 13 residues.

V is TRBV5-6 and J is TRBJ2-3; 7 bases agree with TRBD2. Germline trimming cut 0 bases from V and 1 base from J; bases unmatched to any gene: 5. The CDR3 contains 16 residues. Per germline, CDR1 SGHDT and CDR2 YYEEEE. The CDR3 protein is CASSLAVGGGTDTQYF. In DNA form, the CDR3 reads TGTGCCAGCAGCTTGGCCGTTGGGGGGGGCACAGATACGCAGTATTTT.

The chain couples TRBV2 to TRBJ2-5; D ambiguous. Germline V gene lookup returns CDR1 SNHLY and CDR2 FYNNEI. This CDR3 spans 11 amino acids. Trimming removed 7 bases from V and 5 bases from J, with 8 bases in between. DNA of the CDR3: TGTGCCAGCACTGGGATCGAGACCCAGTACTTC. It is translated as CASTGIETQYF.